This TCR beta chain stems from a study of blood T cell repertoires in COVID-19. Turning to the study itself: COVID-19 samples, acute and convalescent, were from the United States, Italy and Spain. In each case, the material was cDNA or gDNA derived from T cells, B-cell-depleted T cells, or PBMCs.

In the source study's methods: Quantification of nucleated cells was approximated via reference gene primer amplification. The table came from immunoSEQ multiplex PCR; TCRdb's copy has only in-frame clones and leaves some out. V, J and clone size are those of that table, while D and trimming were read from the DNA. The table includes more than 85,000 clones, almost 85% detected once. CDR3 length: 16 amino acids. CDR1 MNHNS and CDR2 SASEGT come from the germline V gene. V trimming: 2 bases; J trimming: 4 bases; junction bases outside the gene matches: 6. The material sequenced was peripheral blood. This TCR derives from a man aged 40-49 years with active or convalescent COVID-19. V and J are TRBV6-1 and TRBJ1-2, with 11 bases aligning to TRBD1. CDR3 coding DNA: TGTGCCAGCAGTGAACCGGGACAGGGGGACCCCTATGGCTACACCTTC. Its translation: CASSEPGQGDPYGYTF.